This TCR beta chain was identified during a study of breast tumors, draining lymph nodes, adjacent tissues. This clonotype appeared many times. The CDR3 runs to 12 residues. CDR1 is MRHNA and CDR2 is SNTAGT in the germline V gene. The germline V and J ends were trimmed by 5 bases and 1 base, with 5 bases remaining between them. TCRdb redid the calling of the multiplex PCR reads with MiXCR, one entry per CDR3 protein. The top ten hold roughly a tenth of the sample, which has 50,000 to 55,000 distinct CDR3 sequences, over 40% seen once. This clonotype was sampled from a female donor with breast cancer. Some clones in this sample may be carry-over from other donors' samples. V usage is TRBV6-4 and J usage is TRBJ1-1, with D unclear. Sequenced material: breast tumor tissue. CDR3 loop: CASSRTNTEAFF. Here the CDR3 DNA reads TGTGCCAGCAGTAGGACGAACACTGAAGCTTTCTTT.